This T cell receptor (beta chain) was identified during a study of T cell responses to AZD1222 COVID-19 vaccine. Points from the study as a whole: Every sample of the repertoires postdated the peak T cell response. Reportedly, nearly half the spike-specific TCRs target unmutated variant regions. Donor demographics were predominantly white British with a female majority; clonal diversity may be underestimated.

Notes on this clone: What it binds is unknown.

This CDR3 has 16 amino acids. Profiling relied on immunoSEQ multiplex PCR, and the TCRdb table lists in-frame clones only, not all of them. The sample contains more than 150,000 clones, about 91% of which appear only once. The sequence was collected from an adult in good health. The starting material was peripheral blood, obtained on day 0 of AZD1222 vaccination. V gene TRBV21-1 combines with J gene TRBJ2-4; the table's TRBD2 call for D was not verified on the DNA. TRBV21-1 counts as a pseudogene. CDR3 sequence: CASSKGFRGAKNIQYF. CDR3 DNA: TGTGCCAGCAGCAAAGGGTTCCGGGGGGCCAAAAACATTCAGTACTTC.